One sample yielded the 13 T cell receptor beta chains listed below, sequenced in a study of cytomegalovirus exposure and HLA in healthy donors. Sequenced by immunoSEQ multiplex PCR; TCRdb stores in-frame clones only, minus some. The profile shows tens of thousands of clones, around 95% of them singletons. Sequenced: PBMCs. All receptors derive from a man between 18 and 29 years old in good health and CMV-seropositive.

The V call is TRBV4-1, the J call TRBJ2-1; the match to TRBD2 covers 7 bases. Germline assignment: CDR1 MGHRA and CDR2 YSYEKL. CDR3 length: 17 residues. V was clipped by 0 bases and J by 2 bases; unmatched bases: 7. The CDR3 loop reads CASSQEFGGLPYNEQFF. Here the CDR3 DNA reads TGCGCCAGCAGCCAAGAATTTGGGGGACTACCCTACAATGAGCAGTTCTTC.

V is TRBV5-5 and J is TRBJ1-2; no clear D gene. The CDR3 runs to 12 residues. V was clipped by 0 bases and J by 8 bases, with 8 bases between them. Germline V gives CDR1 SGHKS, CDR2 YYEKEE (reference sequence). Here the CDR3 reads CASSLERRGYTF. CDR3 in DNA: TGTGCCAGCAGCTTGGAGCGGCGGGGCTACACCTTC.

The CDR3 region is CASSVVGLAMYGELFF. The CDR3 DNA reads TGTGCCAGCAGCGTAGTGGGACTAGCAATGTACGGGGAGCTGTTTTTT. V gene TRBV9 combines with J gene TRBJ2-2, with TRBD2 matching 9 bases. V gave up 0 bases and J gave up 7 bases; unmatched junction bases: 7. Germline CDR1 SGDLS, CDR2 YYNGEE. The CDR3 length is 16 residues.

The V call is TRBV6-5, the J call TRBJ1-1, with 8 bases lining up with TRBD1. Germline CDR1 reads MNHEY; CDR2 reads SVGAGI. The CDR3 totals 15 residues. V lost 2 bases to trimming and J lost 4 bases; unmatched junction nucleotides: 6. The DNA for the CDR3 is TGTGCCAGCAGTTACGCGGACAGGGCGAGCACTGAAGCTTTCTTT. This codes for CASSYADRASTEAFF.

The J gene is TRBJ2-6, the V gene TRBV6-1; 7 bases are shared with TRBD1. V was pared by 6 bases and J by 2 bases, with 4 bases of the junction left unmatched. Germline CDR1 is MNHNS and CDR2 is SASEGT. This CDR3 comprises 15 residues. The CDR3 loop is CASRWGTAGANVLTF. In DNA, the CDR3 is TGTGCCAGCAGGTGGGGGACAGCTGGGGCCAACGTCCTGACTTTC.

CDR3 loop: CAWKQSYNEQFF. CDR3 coding DNA: TGTGCCTGGAAACAGAGCTACAATGAGCAGTTCTTC. The chain employs TRBV30 and TRBJ2-1; D is unclear. V lost 4 bases to trimming and J lost 3 bases, with 7 bases between them. Germline lookup yields CDR1 GTSNPN and CDR2 SVGIG (reference sequence). This CDR3 region has 12 residues.

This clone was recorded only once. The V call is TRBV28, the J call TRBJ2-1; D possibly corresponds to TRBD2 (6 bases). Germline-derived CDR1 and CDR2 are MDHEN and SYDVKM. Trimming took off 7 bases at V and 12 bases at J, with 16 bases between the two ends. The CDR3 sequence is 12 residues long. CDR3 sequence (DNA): TGTGCCAGCAATGGCGGGATGGGCGGGCAGTTCTTC. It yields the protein CASNGGMGGQFF.

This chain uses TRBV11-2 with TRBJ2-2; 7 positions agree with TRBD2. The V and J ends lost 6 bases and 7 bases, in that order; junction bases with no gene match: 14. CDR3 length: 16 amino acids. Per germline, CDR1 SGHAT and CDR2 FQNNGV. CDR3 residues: CASSSSRTRRNGELFF. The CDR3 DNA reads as TGTGCCAGCAGTTCATCCCGGACTAGGCGGAACGGGGAGCTGTTTTTT.

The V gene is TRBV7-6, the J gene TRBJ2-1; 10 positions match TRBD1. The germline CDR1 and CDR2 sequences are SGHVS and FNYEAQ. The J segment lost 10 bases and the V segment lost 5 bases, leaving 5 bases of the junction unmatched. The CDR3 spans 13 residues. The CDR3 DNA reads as TGTGCCAGCAGCCTGACAGGGGGCAGCGAGCAGTTCTTC. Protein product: CASSLTGGSEQFF.

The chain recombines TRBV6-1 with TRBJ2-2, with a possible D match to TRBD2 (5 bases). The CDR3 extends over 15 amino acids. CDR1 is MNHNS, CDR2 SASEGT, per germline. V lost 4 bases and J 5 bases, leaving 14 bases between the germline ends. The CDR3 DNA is TGTGCCAGCAGTGTGAGGGCCGCCCTAACCGGGGAGCTGTTTTTT. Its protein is CASSVRAALTGELFF.

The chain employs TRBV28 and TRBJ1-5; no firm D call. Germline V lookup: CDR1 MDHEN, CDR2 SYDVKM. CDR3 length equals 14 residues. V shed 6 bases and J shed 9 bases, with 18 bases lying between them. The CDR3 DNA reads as TGTGCCAGCAGCGAACGGGTGCGGGCCAGGCCCCAGCATTTT. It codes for CASSERVRARPQHF.

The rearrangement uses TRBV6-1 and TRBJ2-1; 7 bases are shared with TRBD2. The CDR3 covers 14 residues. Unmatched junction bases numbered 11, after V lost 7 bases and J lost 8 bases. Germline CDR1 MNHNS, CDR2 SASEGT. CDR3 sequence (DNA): TGTGCCAGCAAAGAAGGCGGGGGTCGGGATGAGCAGTTCTTC. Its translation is CASKEGGGRDEQFF.

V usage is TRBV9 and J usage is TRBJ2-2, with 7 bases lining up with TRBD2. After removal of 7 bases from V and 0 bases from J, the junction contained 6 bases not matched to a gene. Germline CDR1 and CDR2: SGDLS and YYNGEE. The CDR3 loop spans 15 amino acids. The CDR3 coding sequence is TGTGCCAGCCATGGGGGGGGATCGAACACCGGGGAGCTGTTTTTT. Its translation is CASHGGGSNTGELFF. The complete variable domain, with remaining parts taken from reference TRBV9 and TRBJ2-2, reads DSGVTQTPKHLITATGQRVTLRCSPRSGDLSVYWYQQSLDQGLQFLIQYYNGEERAKGNILERFSAQQFPDLHSELNLSSLELGDSALYFCASHGGGSNTGELFFGEGSRLTVL.